The clone carrying this T cell receptor beta chain has only a few counts. Patients all relapsed after autologous stem cell transplantation, and there was variation in brentuximab vedotin exposure. Magnetic negative selection purified CD4+ T cells from thawed PBMCs. CDR1 is WSHSY and CDR2 is SAAADI in the germline V gene. CDR3 size: 13 residues. With 4 bases removed from V and 0 bases from J, the gap between germline ends came to 5 bases. This sample was included in a study of PD-1 blockade in classical Hodgkin lymphoma. Using immunoSEQ multiplex PCR, the repertoire was profiled, and TCRdb retains in-frame clones only, with some absent. The sample carries 10,000 to 15,000 clones, roughly 84% recorded once.

The sequencing here drew on CD4+ T cells from blood, taken at baseline. The V call is TRBV10-2, the J call TRBJ2-3, with unresolved D. This TCR was recovered from a human donor with classical Hodgkin lymphoma. CDR3 protein: CASSGSSTDTQYF. CDR3 bases: TGCGCCAGCAGTGGTAGCAGCACAGATACGCAGTATTTT.